This TCR beta chain is from a study of shared clonotypes between healthy human individuals. Findings and limits, study-wide: Enrolling few donors narrowed the genetic and exposure-history diversity that was represented. Naive subsets usually exceeded memory subsets in estimated richness.

On this clone itself: Its antigen remains unknown.

The CDR3 consists of 13 residues. Trimming left V 5 bases short and J 2 bases short, with 10 bases between. Germline V gene data show CDR1 as SGHVS and CDR2 as FQNEAQ. Selected positively for CCR7 and CD45RO-negative, naive CD8 cells excluded terminally differentiated effector memory CD45RA+ cells. Donors comprised healthy HIV-negative adults lacking recent acute infections or vaccinations. Each donor was a Caucasian adult residing in Nashville, Tennessee. Only in-frame clones appear in the TCRdb table, and some are missing; sequencing was by immunoSEQ multiplex PCR. The sample holds approximately 600,000 clones, approximately 95% seen once.

This rearrangement joins TRBV7-8 to TRBJ2-7; no firm D call. The sequencing input was naive CD8+ T cells sorted from blood. The sequence was obtained from a woman between 25 and 40 years old in good health. CDR3 DNA sequence: TGTGCCAGCAGCATGGGGATTGCCTACGAGCAGTACTTC. This codes for CASSMGIAYEQYF.